The 23 T cell receptor beta chains given below trace back to one sample, sequenced in a study of blood T cell repertoires in COVID-19. Method: immunoSEQ multiplex PCR; TCRdb's copy keeps in-frame clones and lacks some. Of approximately 44,000 clones listed, 79% were seen once; the top ten hold around a third. The sample taken for sequencing was peripheral blood. The receptors originated from a woman of 80 years or more with acute or convalescent COVID-19.

The chain joins TRBV27 to TRBJ1-1; D might be TRBD1 (5 bases). CDR1 is MNHEY and CDR2 is SMNVEV in the germline V gene (reference sequence). V was pared by 5 bases and J by 2 bases, with 33 bases between. The CDR3 is made up of 21 amino acids. The CDR3 region is CASSRLSTGDFWRQRNTEAFF. CDR3 DNA: TGTGCCAGCAGTCGTTTATCAACCGGAGATTTTTGGAGACAGAGAAACACTGAAGCTTTCTTT.

This rearrangement joins TRBV3-1 (or the pseudogene TRBV3-2) to TRBJ2-7; D remains unclear. The germline V and J ends were trimmed by 4 bases and 3 bases, with 4 bases remaining between them. This CDR3 is 11 amino acids long. Per germline, CDR1 LGHDT and CDR2 YNNKEL (reference sequence). CDR3 amino acids: CASSPYYEQYF. CDR3 DNA: TGTGCCAGCAGCCCTTACTACGAGCAGTACTTC.

This chain uses TRBV4-1 with TRBJ2-3, with TRBD2 matching over 9 bases. J was trimmed by 1 base and V by 2 bases; bases with no gene match: 4. The CDR3 length is 16 residues. Germline assignment: CDR1 MGHRA and CDR2 YSYEKL. This CDR3 reads CASSQLSGSGTDTQYF. CDR3 in DNA: TGCGCCAGCAGCCAACTTAGCGGGAGCGGCACAGATACGCAGTATTTT.

The chain employs TRBV7-6 and TRBJ2-7, with 10 bases fitting TRBD2. Trimming at V came to 5 bases and at J to 4 bases, leaving 5 bases not matched to a gene. This CDR3 region has 14 residues. The germline gives CDR1 SGHVS, CDR2 FNYEAQ. CDR3 region: CASSVSSGSYEQYF. CDR3 in DNA: TGTGCCAGCAGCGTCTCTAGCGGGAGTTACGAGCAGTACTTC. Variable domain in full (rest from reference TRBV7-6 and TRBJ2-7): GAGVSQSPRYKVTKRGQDVALRCDPISGHVSLYWYRQALGQGPEFLTYFNYEAQQDKSGLPNDRFSAERPEGSISTLTIQRTEQRDSAMYRCASSVSSGSYEQYFGPGTRLTVT.

In nucleotides, the CDR3 is TGCGCCAGCAGTGGACAGATTAATGAAAAACTGTTTTTT. This gives the protein CASSGQINEKLFF. The chain uses TRBV10-1 and TRBJ1-4; tentatively, D is TRBD1 (5 bases). The CDR3 consists of 13 residues. Deletions cut 4 bases from V and 4 bases from J, with 7 bases between. The germline CDR1 and CDR2 sequences are WNHNN and SYGVQD (reference sequence).

The V call is TRBV5-1, the J call TRBJ1-6, with no clear D. V gave up 4 bases and J gave up 9 bases, with 14 bases separating them. Germline loops: CDR1 SGHRS, CDR2 YFSETQ. The CDR3 extends over 14 amino acids. The CDR3 spells CASSDPFEVSPLHF. The CDR3 DNA reads TGCGCCAGCAGCGACCCATTCGAGGTTTCACCCCTCCACTTT.

The V call is TRBV2, the J call TRBJ2-5, with D possibly being TRBD2 (6 bases). V dropped 8 bases and J dropped 2 bases, with 18 bases sitting between them. Germline CDR1 reads SNHLY; CDR2 reads FYNNEI. The CDR3 covers 15 residues. CDR3 protein: CASAPFAGLQETQYF. In DNA, the CDR3 is TGTGCCAGCGCCCCGTTTGCGGGGCTACAAGAGACCCAGTACTTC.

The chain combines TRBV4-1 with TRBJ2-1; possible D gene TRBD2, 6 bases. V lost 4 bases and J 8 bases, leaving 21 bases between the germline ends. CDR3 length: 16 amino acids. Germline CDR1 and CDR2: MGHRA and YSYEKL. CDR3 sequence: CASSRQIASERDEQFF. The CDR3 DNA is TGCGCCAGCAGCCGTCAAATCGCTAGCGAACGGGATGAGCAGTTCTTC.

This chain uses TRBV6-2 or TRBV6-3 with TRBJ2-1, with 10 bases fitting TRBD1. The germline V gene encodes CDR1 MNHEY and CDR2 SVGEGT. The V segment lost 6 bases and the J segment 4 bases; nucleotides outside the gene matches: 6. The CDR3 covers 15 residues. The CDR3, as DNA: TGTGCCAGCAGCCCCCGGGACAGGGGTTACAATGAGCAGTTCTTC. It translates to CASSPRDRGYNEQFF.

This rearrangement joins TRBV7-9 to TRBJ1-1; 11 nucleotides match TRBD1. The CDR3 is made up of 14 amino acids. V lost 3 bases to trimming and J lost 11 bases; unmatched junction nucleotides: 8. Germline V lookup: CDR1 SEHNR, CDR2 FQNEAQ (reference sequence). DNA for the CDR3: TGTGCCAGCAGCTTTATCGGACAGGGGGCGGATGCTTTCTTT. Residues: CASSFIGQGADAFF.

This clone turned up a few times. The chain uses TRBV5-6 and TRBJ2-1, with D tentatively TRBD1 (5 bases). Trimming took off 5 bases at V and 3 bases at J, with 15 bases between the two ends. The CDR3 is 15 residues long. Germline-derived CDR1 and CDR2 are SGHDT and YYEEEE. The CDR3 DNA sequence: TGTGCCAGCAGGGCCCTGGGGCTAGACTACAATGAGCAGTTCTTC. Protein product: CASRALGLDYNEQFF.

V is TRBV18 and J is TRBJ2-7, with 7 bases lining up with TRBD1. Germline assignment: CDR1 KGHSH and CDR2 LQKENI. V was pared by 6 bases and J by 2 bases, with 7 bases of the junction left unmatched. The CDR3 covers 14 residues. CDR3 sequence reads: CASSPGTAAYEQYF. The CDR3 DNA sequence: TGTGCCAGCTCGCCCGGGACAGCAGCCTACGAGCAGTACTTC.

The chain employs TRBV6-4 and TRBJ2-1; possible D gene TRBD2, 6 bases. Germline CDR1 MRHNA, CDR2 SNTAGT. Trimming pared 4 bases from V and 9 bases from J, leaving 19 bases between. The CDR3 loop spans 15 amino acids. The CDR3 here is CASSARTGEVSEQFF. CDR3 nucleotides: TGTGCCAGCAGTGCTCGGACGGGAGAGGTGTCTGAGCAGTTCTTC.

This clone appeared a single time. This sequence joins TRBV19 and TRBJ1-5; TRBD1 matches at 9 bases. V trimming: 4 bases; J trimming: 6 bases; junction bases outside the gene matches: 7. The CDR3 is made up of 15 amino acids. Germline assignment: CDR1 LNHDA and CDR2 SQIVND (reference sequence). Here the CDR3 DNA reads TGTGCCAGTAGTACGGGACAGGGAATAGGTCAGCCCCAGCATTTT. Residues: CASSTGQGIGQPQHF. The full variable domain, completed using reference TRBV19 and TRBJ1-5, is DGGITQSPKYLFRKEGQNVTLSCEQNLNHDAMYWYRQDPGQGLRLIYYSQIVNDFQKGDIAEGYSVSREKKESFPLTVTSAQKNPTAFYLCASSTGQGIGQPQHFGDGTRLSIL.

The rearrangement links TRBV4-3 to TRBJ1-5, with a tentative D call TRBD1 (5 bases). The CDR3 is made up of 16 amino acids. Deletions cut 0 bases from V and 1 base from J, with 10 bases between. Germline CDR1 LGHNA, CDR2 YSLEER. Written as DNA, the CDR3 is TGCGCCAGCAGCCAAGATTATCGGGGGAGCAATCAGCCCCAGCATTTT. It translates to CASSQDYRGSNQPQHF.

This rearrangement joins TRBV6-5 to TRBJ2-7; TRBD2 is a possible D gene (6 bases). CDR3 length: 12 residues. CDR1 is MNHEY and CDR2 is SVGAGI in the germline V gene. V was trimmed by 6 bases and J by 0 bases, leaving 6 bases between them. CDR3 sequence (DNA): TGTGCCAGCAGGCGGGACTCCTACGAGCAGTACTTC. Translation gives CASRRDSYEQYF.

In its sample, this clone was seen a few times. This chain connects TRBV29-1 to TRBJ2-1; 7 nucleotides match TRBD2. Germline V gives CDR1 SQVTM, CDR2 ANQGSEA. J was trimmed by 7 bases and V by 7 bases; bases with no gene match: 10. This CDR3 is built from 13 residues. CDR3: CSGGPRSGNEQFF. The CDR3 region has the DNA TGCAGCGGTGGACCTCGTAGCGGGAATGAGCAGTTCTTC.

The rearrangement links TRBV7-9 to TRBJ1-1, with 11 bases identical to TRBD1. The junction had 5 bases not matched to a gene; V was cut back by 5 bases and J by 0 bases. Per the germline V gene, CDR1 is SEHNR and CDR2 is FQNEAQ (reference sequence). The CDR3 extends over 16 amino acids. The CDR3 protein is CASSVGTGGMNTEAFF. CDR3 sequence (DNA): TGTGCCAGCAGCGTTGGGACAGGGGGTATGAACACTGAAGCTTTCTTT.

The J gene is TRBJ2-1, the V gene TRBV3-1 (or the pseudogene TRBV3-2); D perhaps matches TRBD2 (5 bases). Trimming shortened V by 1 base and J by 9 bases, and 10 bases separated the two germline ends. Germline CDR1 is LGHDT and CDR2 is YNNKEL (reference sequence). The CDR3 length is 13 residues. The CDR3 DNA reads TGTGCCAGCAGCCAAGGTAGAGGGTTTGAGCAGTTCTTC. Protein sequence: CASSQGRGFEQFF.

The J gene is TRBJ2-5, the V gene TRBV7-9; TRBD1 is a possible D gene (5 bases). Trimming stripped 1 base from V and 4 bases from J, with 10 bases between. CDR1 and CDR2 from the germline V gene are SEHNR and FQNEAQ (reference sequence). The CDR3 totals 14 residues. CDR3 loop: CASSLGAQGETQYF. The DNA of the CDR3 is TGTGCCAGCAGCTTAGGCGCTCAGGGAGAGACCCAGTACTTC.

The rearrangement links TRBV7-3 to TRBJ2-7, with 9 bases aligning to TRBD2. The J segment lost 0 bases and the V segment lost 1 base, leaving 10 bases of the junction unmatched. Germline assignment: CDR1 SGHTA and CDR2 FQGTGA. The CDR3 runs 18 residues. The CDR3 reads CASSLSGSGSPSSYEQYF. The CDR3 nucleotides are TGTGCCAGCAGCTTAAGTGGTAGCGGGAGCCCTAGCTCCTACGAGCAGTACTTC.

This clone was detected a few times. The chain links TRBV2 to TRBJ2-3; maybe TRBD1 (6 bases). V was cut by 6 bases and J by 3 bases, with 22 bases left in between. This CDR3 contains 17 residues. The germline CDR1 and CDR2 sequences are SNHLY and FYNNEI. The chain's CDR3 is CASRPQRQAFKTDTQYF. CDR3 sequence (DNA): TGTGCCAGCAGACCCCAGAGACAGGCGTTCAAAACAGATACGCAGTATTTT.

This chain links TRBV14 with TRBJ1-1, with 7 bases fitting TRBD1. The CDR3 sequence is 13 residues long. Germline CDR1 and CDR2: SGHDN and FVKESK. V lost 4 bases, J lost 10 bases, and 9 bases stayed unmatched. The CDR3 DNA reads as TGTGCCAGCAGCCCCGAACTGACAGGGACAGCTTTCTTT. Residues: CASSPELTGTAFF.